A selection of T cell receptor beta chains follows, all from one sample in a study of cytomegalovirus exposure and HLA in healthy donors. Profiled with immunoSEQ multiplex PCR; TCRdb holds only in-frame clones, not every one. The sample shows under 150,000 clones, roughly 80% of them seen only once. Sequenced sample: PBMCs. All receptors come from a man aged 45-65 years in good health and CMV-seronegative. CDR3s include the opening cysteine and the closing phenylalanine or tryptophan. The D gene is left open where the match is weak. Clone size is given for some rows only: seen once, a few or many times, or a class if the clone is expanded.

V gene,J gene,clone size,D gene,CDR3 DNA,CDR3 protein
TRBV28,TRBJ1-2,.,.,TGTGCCAGCAGTCTCTTGGATAACAGGGTTCATGGCTACACCTTC,CASSLLDNRVHGYTF
TRBV18,TRBJ2-2,.,TRBD1,TGTGCCAGCCATCGACAGGGGGCTGGTGGCACCGGGGAGCTGTTTTTT,CASHRQGAGGTGELFF
TRBV7-2,TRBJ1-6,.,.,TGTGCCAGCAGCTTAGGGGGCATGTCACCCCTCCACTTT,CASSLGGMSPLHF
TRBV5-5,TRBJ2-1,.,TRBD2,TGTGCCAGCAGCCTTGGGACTAGCGGGAGGGCCATCGATGAGCAGTTCTTC,CASSLGTSGRAIDEQFF
TRBV6-1,TRBJ2-7,.,TRBD1,TGTGCCAGCAGTGAAGGTGGAGACAGGGTCTACGAGCAGTACTTC,CASSEGGDRVYEQYF
TRBV27,TRBJ2-5,.,.,TGTGCCAGCAGTTTGCTCCCTAGTATCAGAGCGGGCCGCCAAGAGACCCAGTACTTC,CASSLLPSIRAGRQETQYF
TRBV11-2,TRBJ1-2,.,.,TGTGCCAGCAGCCCTATTGTAAGATGGGAGCACTATGGCTACACCTTC,CASSPIVRWEHYGYTF
TRBV18,TRBJ2-4,.,TRBD1,TGTGCCAGCTCACCACCGGACAGGGCAATGGGCATTCAGTACTTC,CASSPPDRAMGIQYF
TRBV27,TRBJ2-2,.,.,TGTGCCAGCAGAGCGGAAATGAACACCGGGGAGCTGTTTTTT,CASRAEMNTGELFF
TRBV28,TRBJ2-7,.,TRBD1,TGTGCCAGCAGTGGTTCCGGGACAGGGGACAACAACTACGAGCAGTACTTC,CASSGSGTGDNNYEQYF
TRBV15,TRBJ2-7,.,TRBD2,TGTGCCACCAGCAGAGTATGGACTAGCTCCGGCTACGAGCAGTACTTC,CATSRVWTSSGYEQYF
TRBV6-1,TRBJ1-2,once,.,TGTGCCAGCACTAGGGAGCGCTATGGCTACACCTTC,CASTRERYGYTF
TRBV5-1,TRBJ1-1,.,TRBD1,TGCGCCAGCAGCTTCCTGGGACAGGGGGCAGTAGGAAACACTGAAGCTTTCTTT,CASSFLGQGAVGNTEAFF
TRBV27,TRBJ1-5,.,.,TGTGCCAGCAGTTTAGGTGGGGACAAGCCCCAGCATTTT,CASSLGGDKPQHF
TRBV18,TRBJ2-7,.,TRBD1,TGTGCCAGCTCCCCCGGACAGGGTGACGAGCAGTACTTC,CASSPGQGDEQYF